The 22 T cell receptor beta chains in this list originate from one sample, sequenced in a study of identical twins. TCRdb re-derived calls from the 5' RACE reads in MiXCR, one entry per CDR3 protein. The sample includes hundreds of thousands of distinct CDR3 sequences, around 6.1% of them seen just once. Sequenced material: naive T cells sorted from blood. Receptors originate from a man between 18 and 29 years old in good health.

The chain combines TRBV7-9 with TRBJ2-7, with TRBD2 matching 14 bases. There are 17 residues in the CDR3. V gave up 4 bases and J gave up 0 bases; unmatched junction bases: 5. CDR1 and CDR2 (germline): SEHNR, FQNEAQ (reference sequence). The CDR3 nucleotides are TGTGCCAGCAGCTCGAGACTAGCGGGAGGGCCCTCCTACGAGCAGTACTTC. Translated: CASSSRLAGGPSYEQYF.

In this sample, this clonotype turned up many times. CDR3 region: CASEPPNTGELFF. The CDR3 nucleotides are TGCGCCAGCGAGCCGCCGAACACCGGGGAGCTGTTTTTT. J is TRBJ2-2 and V is TRBV5-1; no definite D call. This CDR3 has 13 amino acids. Per germline, CDR1 SGHRS and CDR2 YFSETQ. With 7 bases removed from V and 0 bases from J, the gap between germline ends came to 7 bases.

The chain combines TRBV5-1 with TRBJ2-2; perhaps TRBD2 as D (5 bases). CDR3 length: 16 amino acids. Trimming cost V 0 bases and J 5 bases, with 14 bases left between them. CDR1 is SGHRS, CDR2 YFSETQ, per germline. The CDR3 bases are TGCGCCAGCAGCTTGGGAGGGAGACGTCCTACCGGGGAGCTGTTTTTT. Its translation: CASSLGGRRPTGELFF.

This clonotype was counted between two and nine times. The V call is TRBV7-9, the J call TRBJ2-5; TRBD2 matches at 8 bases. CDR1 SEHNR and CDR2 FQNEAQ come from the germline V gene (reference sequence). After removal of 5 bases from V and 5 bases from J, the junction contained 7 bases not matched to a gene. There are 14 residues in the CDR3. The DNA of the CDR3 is TGTGCCAGCAGCCCAGCGGGAGCCTTGGAGACCCAGTACTTC. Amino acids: CASSPAGALETQYF.

CDR3 region: CASSRFAANTGELFF. The CDR3 nucleotides read TGTGCCAGCAGCCGGTTCGCGGCGAACACCGGGGAGCTGTTTTTT. This chain uses TRBV28 with TRBJ2-2; D remains unclear. The CDR3 sequence is 15 residues long. Per the germline V gene, CDR1 is MDHEN and CDR2 is SYDVKM. The germline V and J ends were trimmed by 6 bases and 0 bases, with 11 bases remaining between them.

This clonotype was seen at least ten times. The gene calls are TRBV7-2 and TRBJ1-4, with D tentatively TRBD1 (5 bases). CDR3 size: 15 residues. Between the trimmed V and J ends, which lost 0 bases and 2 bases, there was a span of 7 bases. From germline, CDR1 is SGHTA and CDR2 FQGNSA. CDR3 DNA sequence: TGTGCCAGCAGCTTAGCAGGGACTACTAATGAAAAACTGTTTTTT. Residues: CASSLAGTTNEKLFF.

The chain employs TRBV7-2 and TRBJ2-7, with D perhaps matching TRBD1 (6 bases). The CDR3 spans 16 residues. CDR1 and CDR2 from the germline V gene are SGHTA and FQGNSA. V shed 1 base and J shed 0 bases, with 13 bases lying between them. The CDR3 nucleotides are TGTGCCAGCAGCTTAGGCCAGGGGACACTCTCCTACGAGCAGTACGTC. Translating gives CASSLGQGTLSYEQYV.

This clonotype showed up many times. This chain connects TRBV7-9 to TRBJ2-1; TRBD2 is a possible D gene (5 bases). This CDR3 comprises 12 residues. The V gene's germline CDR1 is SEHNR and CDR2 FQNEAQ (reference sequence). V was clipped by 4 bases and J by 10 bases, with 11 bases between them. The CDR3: CASSSPGLEQFF. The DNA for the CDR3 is TGTGCCAGCAGCTCCCCCGGACTGGAGCAGTTCTTC.

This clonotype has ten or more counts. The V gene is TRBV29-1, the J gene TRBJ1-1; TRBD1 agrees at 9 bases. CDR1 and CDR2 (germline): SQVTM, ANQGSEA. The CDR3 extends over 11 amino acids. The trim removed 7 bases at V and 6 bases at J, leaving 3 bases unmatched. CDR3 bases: TGCAGCGCCCGGACAGGGGCTGAAGCTTTCTTT. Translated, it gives CSARTGAEAFF.

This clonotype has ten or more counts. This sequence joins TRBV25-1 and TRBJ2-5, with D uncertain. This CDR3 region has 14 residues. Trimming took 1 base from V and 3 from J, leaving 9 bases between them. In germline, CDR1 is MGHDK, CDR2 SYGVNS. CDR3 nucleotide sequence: TGTGCCAGCAGTGAATCCCACAGAGAAGAGACCCAGTACTTC. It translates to CASSESHREETQYF.

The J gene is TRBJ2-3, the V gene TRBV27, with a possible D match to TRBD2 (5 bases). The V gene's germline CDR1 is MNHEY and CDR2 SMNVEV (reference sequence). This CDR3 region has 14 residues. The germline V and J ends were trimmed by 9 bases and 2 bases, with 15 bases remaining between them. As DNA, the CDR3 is TGTGCCAGTGGACTCCCCTGGACCACAGATACGCAGTATTTT. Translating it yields CASGLPWTTDTQYF.

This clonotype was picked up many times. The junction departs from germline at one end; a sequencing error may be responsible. The chain's CDR3 is CSARTGLADLW. The CDR3 coding sequence is TGCAGTGCTAGAACGGGACTAGCGGATCTTTGG. This rearrangement joins TRBV20-1 to TRBJ2-3; 11 nucleotides align to TRBD2. Germline lookup yields CDR1 DFQATT and CDR2 SNEGSKA (reference sequence). The CDR3 runs to 11 residues.

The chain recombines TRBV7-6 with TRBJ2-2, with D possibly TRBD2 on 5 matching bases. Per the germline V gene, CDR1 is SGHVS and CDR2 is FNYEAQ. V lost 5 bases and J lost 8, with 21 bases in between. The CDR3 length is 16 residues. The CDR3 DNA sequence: TGTGCCAGCAGCCGAGGACTCTCCTACCTCGCAGGGGAGCTGTTTTTT. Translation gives CASSRGLSYLAGELFF.

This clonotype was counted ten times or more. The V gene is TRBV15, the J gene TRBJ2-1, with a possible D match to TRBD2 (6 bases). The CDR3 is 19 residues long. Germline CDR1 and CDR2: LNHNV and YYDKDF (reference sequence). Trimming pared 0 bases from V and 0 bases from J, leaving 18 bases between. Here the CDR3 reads CATSREDLLGGASYNEQFF. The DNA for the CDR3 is TGTGCCACCAGCAGAGAGGACCTCCTGGGGGGAGCCTCCTACAATGAGCAGTTCTTC.

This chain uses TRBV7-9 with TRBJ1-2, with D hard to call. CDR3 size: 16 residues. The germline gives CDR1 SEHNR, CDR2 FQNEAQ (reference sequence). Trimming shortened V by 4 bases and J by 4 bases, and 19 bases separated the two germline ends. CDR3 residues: CASSYLTDPAPYGYTF. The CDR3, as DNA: TGTGCCAGCAGCTACCTTACGGACCCGGCGCCCTATGGCTACACCTTC.

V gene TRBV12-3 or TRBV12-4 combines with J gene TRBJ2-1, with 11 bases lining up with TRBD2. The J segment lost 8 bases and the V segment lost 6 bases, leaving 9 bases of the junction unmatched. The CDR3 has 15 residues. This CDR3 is CASRVTSGRVYEQFF. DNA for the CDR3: TGTGCCAGCAGGGTCACTAGCGGGAGAGTCTATGAGCAGTTCTTC.

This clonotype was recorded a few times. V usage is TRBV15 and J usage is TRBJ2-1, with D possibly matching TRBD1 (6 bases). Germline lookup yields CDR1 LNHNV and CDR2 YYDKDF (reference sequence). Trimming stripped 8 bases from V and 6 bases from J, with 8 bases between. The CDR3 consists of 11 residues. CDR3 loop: CATQQGNEQFF. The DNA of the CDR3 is TGTGCCACCCAACAGGGCAATGAGCAGTTCTTC.

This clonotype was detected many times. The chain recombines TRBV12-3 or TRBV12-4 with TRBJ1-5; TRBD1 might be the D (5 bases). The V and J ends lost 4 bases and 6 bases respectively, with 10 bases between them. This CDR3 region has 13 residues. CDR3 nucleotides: TGTGCCAGCAGTTCGGGGGATAGTCAGCCCCAGCATTTT. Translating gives CASSSGDSQPQHF.

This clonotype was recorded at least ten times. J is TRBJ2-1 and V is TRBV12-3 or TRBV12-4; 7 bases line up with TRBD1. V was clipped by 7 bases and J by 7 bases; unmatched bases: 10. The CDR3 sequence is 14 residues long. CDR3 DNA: TGTGCCAGCACCGTAGGACAGGTTCAGAATGAGCAGTTCTTC. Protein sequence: CASTVGQVQNEQFF.

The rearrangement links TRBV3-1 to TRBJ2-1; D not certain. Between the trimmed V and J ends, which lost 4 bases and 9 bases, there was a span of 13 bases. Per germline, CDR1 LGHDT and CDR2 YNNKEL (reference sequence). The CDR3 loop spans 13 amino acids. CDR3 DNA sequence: TGTGCCAGCAGCCGCCTTATTAGGACTGAGCAGTTCTTC. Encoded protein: CASSRLIRTEQFF.

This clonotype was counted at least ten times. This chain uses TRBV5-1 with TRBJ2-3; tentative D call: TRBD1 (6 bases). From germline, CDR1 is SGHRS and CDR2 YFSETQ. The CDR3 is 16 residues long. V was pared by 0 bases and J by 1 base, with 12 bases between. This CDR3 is CASSLVTGLRTDTQYF. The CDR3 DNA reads TGCGCCAGCAGCTTGGTGACAGGTCTACGCACAGATACGCAGTATTTT.

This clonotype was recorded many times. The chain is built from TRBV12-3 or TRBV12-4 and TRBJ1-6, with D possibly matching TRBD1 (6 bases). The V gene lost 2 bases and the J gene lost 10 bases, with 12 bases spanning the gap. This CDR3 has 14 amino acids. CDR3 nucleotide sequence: TGTGCCAGCAGTTTACAGGGGAGGGAATCACCCCTCCACTTT. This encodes CASSLQGRESPLHF.